This T cell receptor (beta chain) was captured in a study of type 1 regulatory T cells. Study at large: An in vitro protocol generated T-allo10, a Tr1-enriched, alloantigen-specific CD4 T cell product. Findings and limits, study-wide: Compared with non-Tr1 cells, Tr1 cells showed a narrower TCR repertoire.

V lost 4 bases and J lost 0, with 9 bases in between. Germline V lookup: CDR1 SGHRS, CDR2 YFSETQ. The CDR3 contains 14 residues. MiXCR was run by TCRdb on the reads, yielding one entry per CDR3 protein. The sample includes roughly 71,000 distinct CDR3 sequences, less than 25% of them seen just once. This clonotype was counted ten times or more. No antigen is known for it. This TCR derives from a human donor in good health. Sample: cultured type 1 regulatory T (Tr1) cells, either the whole culture or a sorted fraction (not recorded which). The J gene is TRBJ2-3, the V gene TRBV5-1, with D possibly being TRBD1 (6 bases). CDR3 region: CASSSGQSTDTQYF. The CDR3 region has the DNA TGCGCCAGCAGCAGTGGACAGAGCACAGATACGCAGTATTTT.